These T cell receptor beta chains were read from a single sample in a study of blood T cell repertoires in COVID-19. Repertoires were generated with immunoSEQ multiplex PCR, while TCRdb's copy carries only in-frame clones and drops some. The repertoire holds 60,000 to 65,000 clones, with more than 75% as singletons. Sequencing was carried out using peripheral blood. The receptors derive from a human donor in a cohort sampled during active COVID-19. Each CDR3 is given with its conserved first and last residue. Each record gives: V gene, CDR3 length, D gene, clone size, J gene, CDR3 DNA, CDR3 protein. The D gene is left open where the match is weak. Clone size is not always given. Where it is, it says once, few, many or a class for expanded clones.

v_gene: TRBV11-2; len: 16; d_gene: TRBD2; abundance: -; j_gene: TRBJ2-1; CDR3nt: TGTGCCAGCAGCCCCACCCGGGGGGGCCGCGACAATGAGCAGTTCTTC; CDR3aa: CASSPTRGGRDNEQFF
v_gene: TRBV7-2; len: 15; d_gene: -; abundance: -; j_gene: TRBJ2-3; CDR3nt: TGTGCCAGCAGCCCCCGAATGGGCACGACAGATACGCAGTATTTT; CDR3aa: CASSPRMGTTDTQYF
v_gene: TRBV4-2; len: 16; d_gene: TRBD2; abundance: -; j_gene: TRBJ2-1; CDR3nt: TGTGCCAGCAGCCAAGCAGCGGGGGGCCAGACCGGTGAGCAGTTCTTC; CDR3aa: CASSQAAGGQTGEQFF
v_gene: TRBV15; len: 14; d_gene: -; abundance: -; j_gene: TRBJ1-1; CDR3nt: TGTGCCACCAGAACGAGTCCATACCAAGCTGAAGCTTTCTTT; CDR3aa: CATRTSPYQAEAFF
v_gene: TRBV6-2/TRBV6-3; len: 14; d_gene: TRBD1; abundance: medium-sized; j_gene: TRBJ1-2; CDR3nt: TGTGCCAGCAGTACGGGACAGGGGATCTATGGCTACACCTTC; CDR3aa: CASSTGQGIYGYTF
v_gene: TRBV28; len: 14; d_gene: -; abundance: -; j_gene: TRBJ2-2; CDR3nt: TGTGCCAGCAGTTTTTCGGGGTCGGCCGGGGAGCTGTTTTTT; CDR3aa: CASSFSGSAGELFF
v_gene: TRBV3-1/TRBV3-2; len: 12; d_gene: TRBD1; abundance: once; j_gene: TRBJ1-1; CDR3nt: TGTGCCAGCAGTCCAACAGGGGGTCGGGCTTTCTTT; CDR3aa: CASSPTGGRAFF
v_gene: TRBV5-6; len: 14; d_gene: -; abundance: -; j_gene: TRBJ2-7; CDR3nt: TGTGCCAGCAGCTTGGTAAGGGGAACATACGAGCAGTACTTC; CDR3aa: CASSLVRGTYEQYF
v_gene: TRBV3-1/TRBV3-2; len: 16; d_gene: TRBD2; abundance: few; j_gene: TRBJ2-7; CDR3nt: TGTGCCAGCAGCCCCGTGGTAGGGACTACCTTCGGGGAGCAGTACTTC; CDR3aa: CASSPVVGTTFGEQYF
v_gene: TRBV19; len: 19; d_gene: TRBD2; abundance: few; j_gene: TRBJ2-7; CDR3nt: TGTGCCAGTAGTAACTCAATCTGGTCGACTAGCCCGAGCTCCTACGAGCAGTACTTC; CDR3aa: CASSNSIWSTSPSSYEQYF
v_gene: TRBV5-1; len: 14; d_gene: -; abundance: once; j_gene: TRBJ2-2; CDR3nt: TGCGCCAGCAGCTTCGGGGGGCGCACCGGGGAGCTGTTTTTT; CDR3aa: CASSFGGRTGELFF
v_gene: TRBV5-1; len: 13; d_gene: TRBD2; abundance: -; j_gene: TRBJ2-5; CDR3nt: TGCGCCAGCCGCCGGGGGGGCCCAGAGACCCAGTACTTC; CDR3aa: CASRRGGPETQYF
v_gene: TRBV7-8; len: 16; d_gene: TRBD1; abundance: -; j_gene: TRBJ1-3; CDR3nt: TGTGCCAGCAGCTCTAGGGACAGTCTTTTTGGAAACACCATATATTTT; CDR3aa: CASSSRDSLFGNTIYF
v_gene: TRBV19; len: 15; d_gene: TRBD1; abundance: -; j_gene: TRBJ1-4; CDR3nt: TGTGCCAGTAGTTTCCGGGACAGTCTTAATGAAAAACTGTTTTTT; CDR3aa: CASSFRDSLNEKLFF
v_gene: TRBV6-2/TRBV6-3; len: 14; d_gene: -; abundance: -; j_gene: TRBJ2-2; CDR3nt: TGTGCCAGCAGCCTCGGTCGGAGGATCGGGGAGCTGTTTTTT; CDR3aa: CASSLGRRIGELFF
v_gene: TRBV15; len: 15; d_gene: -; abundance: -; j_gene: TRBJ2-7; CDR3nt: TGTGCCACCAGCAGGGATACTAACTTGGGTATCGAGCAGTACTTC; CDR3aa: CATSRDTNLGIEQYF
v_gene: TRBV30; len: 14; d_gene: TRBD1; abundance: -; j_gene: TRBJ2-3; CDR3nt: TGTGCCTGGAGTATTAGTCAGGGGGTCCGGACGCAGTATTTT; CDR3aa: CAWSISQGVRTQYF
v_gene: TRBV5-6; len: 14; d_gene: -; abundance: -; j_gene: TRBJ2-7; CDR3nt: TGTGCCAGCAGCGGACGCGGGGTCTCCTACGAGCAGTACTTC; CDR3aa: CASSGRGVSYEQYF
v_gene: TRBV5-1; len: 14; d_gene: -; abundance: few; j_gene: TRBJ1-6; CDR3nt: TGCGCCAGCAGCTTGCCGGGACAAGGCTCACCCCTCCACTTT; CDR3aa: CASSLPGQGSPLHF
v_gene: TRBV19; len: 13; d_gene: -; abundance: few; j_gene: TRBJ2-1; CDR3nt: TGTGCCAGTACTAGGGAGGCCTACAATGAGCAGTTCTTC; CDR3aa: CASTREAYNEQFF
v_gene: TRBV11-2; len: 15; d_gene: -; abundance: -; j_gene: TRBJ2-5; CDR3nt: TGTGCCAGCAGATCACCGGGGACGGAAGGGGGGACCCAGTACTTC; CDR3aa: CASRSPGTEGGTQYF
v_gene: TRBV5-5; len: 13; d_gene: -; abundance: -; j_gene: TRBJ2-7; CDR3nt: TGTGCCAGCAGCCCCCGGGAAGCCTACGAGCAGTACTTC; CDR3aa: CASSPREAYEQYF
v_gene: TRBV6-5; len: 13; d_gene: -; abundance: -; j_gene: TRBJ2-2; CDR3nt: TGTGCCAGCAGCGGACAGCGAGTCGGGGAGCTGTTTTTT; CDR3aa: CASSGQRVGELFF
v_gene: TRBV11-2; len: 15; d_gene: TRBD1; abundance: -; j_gene: TRBJ2-2; CDR3nt: TGTGCCAGCGGCAACAGGGGGCGCGCCTCCGGGGAGCTGTTTTTT; CDR3aa: CASGNRGRASGELFF
v_gene: TRBV19; len: 14; d_gene: TRBD1; abundance: -; j_gene: TRBJ2-4; CDR3nt: TGTGCCAGTAGTATAGGGACAGGGTTTAACATTCAGTACTTC; CDR3aa: CASSIGTGFNIQYF
v_gene: TRBV6-5; len: 14; d_gene: TRBD1; abundance: few; j_gene: TRBJ1-2; CDR3nt: TGTGCCAGCAGGCGGGACAGGGCTAGCTATGGCTACACCTTC; CDR3aa: CASRRDRASYGYTF
v_gene: TRBV2; len: 14; d_gene: TRBD2; abundance: -; j_gene: TRBJ2-3; CDR3nt: TGTGCCAGCCGTCAGCGGGGAGGAGCAGATACGCAGTATTTT; CDR3aa: CASRQRGGADTQYF
v_gene: TRBV5-6; len: 15; d_gene: -; abundance: few; j_gene: TRBJ1-4; CDR3nt: TGTGCCAGCAGCCCTACGCGAGGTGGCGATGAAAAACTGTTTTTT; CDR3aa: CASSPTRGGDEKLFF
v_gene: TRBV2; len: 12; d_gene: TRBD1; abundance: -; j_gene: TRBJ1-2; CDR3nt: TGTGCCAGCAGACGGGACAGCCGAGGCTACACCTTC; CDR3aa: CASRRDSRGYTF
v_gene: TRBV5-1; len: 17; d_gene: TRBD2; abundance: -; j_gene: TRBJ2-3; CDR3nt: TGCGCCAGCAGCTCTGGGGTTTCGGCGGGGGGCACAGATACGCAGTATTTT; CDR3aa: CASSSGVSAGGTDTQYF
v_gene: TRBV7-2; len: 19; d_gene: TRBD2; abundance: -; j_gene: TRBJ2-2; CDR3nt: TGTGCCAGCAGCTTAGTCTCTAGCGGGAGACTAAGGGACACCGGGGAGCTGTTTTTT; CDR3aa: CASSLVSSGRLRDTGELFF
v_gene: TRBV13; len: 16; d_gene: TRBD1; abundance: -; j_gene: TRBJ2-2; CDR3nt: TGTGCCAGCAGCTTATTTGACAGGGGGAACACCGGGGAGCTGTTTTTT; CDR3aa: CASSLFDRGNTGELFF